This T cell receptor beta chain comes out of a study of blood T cell repertoires in COVID-19. In the study's own analysis: The assay estimated nucleated cells by amplifying reference gene primers. Produced via immunoSEQ multiplex PCR; TCRdb's table is partial and in-frame only. V and J calls and clone size are given by that table; D and trimming were obtained from the DNA. The sample records 84,000 or so clones, about 85% being singletons. The receptor was derived from an elderly man with active or convalescent COVID-19. The sequenced sample was peripheral blood.

CDR3 in DNA: TGTGCCACCAGCCCCAGGATCGTACCGTCGAACACTGAAGCTTTCTTT. This codes for CATSPRIVPSNTEAFF. The rearrangement links TRBV15 to TRBJ1-1, with D unclear. Trimming removed 5 bases at V and 1 base at J, with 17 bases between. The germline gives CDR1 LNHNV, CDR2 YYDKDF (reference sequence). The CDR3 totals 16 residues.